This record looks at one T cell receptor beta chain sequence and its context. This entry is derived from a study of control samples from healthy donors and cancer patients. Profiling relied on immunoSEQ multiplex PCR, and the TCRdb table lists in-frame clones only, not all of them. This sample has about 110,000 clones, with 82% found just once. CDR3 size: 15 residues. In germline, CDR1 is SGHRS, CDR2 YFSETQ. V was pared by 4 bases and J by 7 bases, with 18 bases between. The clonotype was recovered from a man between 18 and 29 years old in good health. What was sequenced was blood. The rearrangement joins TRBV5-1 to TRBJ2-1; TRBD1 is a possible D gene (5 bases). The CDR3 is CASSRQRQGRNEQFF. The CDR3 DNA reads TGCGCCAGCAGCCGACAGCGCCAAGGAAGGAATGAGCAGTTCTTC. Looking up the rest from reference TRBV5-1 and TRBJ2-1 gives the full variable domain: KAGVTQTPRYLIKTRGQQVTLSCSPISGHRSVSWYQQTPGQGLQFLFEYFSETQRNKGNFPGRFSGRQFSNSRSEMNVSTLELGDSALYLCASSRQRQGRNEQFFGPGTRLTVL.